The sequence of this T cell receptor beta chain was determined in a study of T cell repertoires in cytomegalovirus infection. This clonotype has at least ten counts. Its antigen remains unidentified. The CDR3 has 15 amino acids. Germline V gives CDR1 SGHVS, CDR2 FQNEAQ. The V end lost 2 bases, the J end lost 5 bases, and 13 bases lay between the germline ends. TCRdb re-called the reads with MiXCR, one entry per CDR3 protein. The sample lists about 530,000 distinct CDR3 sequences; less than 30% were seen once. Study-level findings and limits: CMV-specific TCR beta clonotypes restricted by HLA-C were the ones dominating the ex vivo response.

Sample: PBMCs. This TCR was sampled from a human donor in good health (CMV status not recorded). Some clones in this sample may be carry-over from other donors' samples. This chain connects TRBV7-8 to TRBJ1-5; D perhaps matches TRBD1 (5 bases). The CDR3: CASSLFLRADQPQHF. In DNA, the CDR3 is TGTGCCAGCAGCTTATTTCTCAGGGCAGATCAGCCCCAGCATTTT.